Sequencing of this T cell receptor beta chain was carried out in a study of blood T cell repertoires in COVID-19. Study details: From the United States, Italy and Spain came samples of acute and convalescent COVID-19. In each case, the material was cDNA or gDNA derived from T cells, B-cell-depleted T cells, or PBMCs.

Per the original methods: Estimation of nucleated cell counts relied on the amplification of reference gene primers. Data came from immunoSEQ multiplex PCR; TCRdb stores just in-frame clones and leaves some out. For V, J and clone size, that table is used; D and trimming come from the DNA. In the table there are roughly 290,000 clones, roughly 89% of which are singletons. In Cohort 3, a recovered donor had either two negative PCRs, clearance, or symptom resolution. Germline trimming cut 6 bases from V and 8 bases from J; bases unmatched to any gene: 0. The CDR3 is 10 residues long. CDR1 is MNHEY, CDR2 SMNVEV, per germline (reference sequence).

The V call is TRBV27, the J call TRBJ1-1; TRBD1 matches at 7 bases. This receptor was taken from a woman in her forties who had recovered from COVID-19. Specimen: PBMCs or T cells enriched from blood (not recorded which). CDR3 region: CASRTGEAFF. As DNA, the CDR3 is TGTGCCAGCAGGACAGGGGAAGCTTTCTTT.